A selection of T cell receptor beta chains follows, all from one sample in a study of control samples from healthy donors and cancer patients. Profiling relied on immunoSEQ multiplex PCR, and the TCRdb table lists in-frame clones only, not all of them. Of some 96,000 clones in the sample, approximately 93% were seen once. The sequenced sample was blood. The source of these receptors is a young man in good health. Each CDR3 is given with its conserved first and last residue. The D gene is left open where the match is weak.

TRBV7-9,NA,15,CASSFDLGSGNTIYF
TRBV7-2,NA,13,CASSFRGTTEAFF
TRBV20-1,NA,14,CSASGLGPAETQYF
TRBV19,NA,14,CATSRGGHTDTQYF
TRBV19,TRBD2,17,CASSIPPGLADADTQYF
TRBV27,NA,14,CASSSGLTNTEAFF
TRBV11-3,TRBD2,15,CASSYPLAGEETQYF
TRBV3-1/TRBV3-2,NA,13,CASSQVENSPLHF
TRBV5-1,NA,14,CASSLGRSNYGYTF
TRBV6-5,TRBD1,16,CASSYSPTGVAYEQYF
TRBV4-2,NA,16,CASSQDLTTGWDGYTF
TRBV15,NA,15,CATSSLSGTVYGYTF
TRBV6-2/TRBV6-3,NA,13,CASSYGGPGGYTF
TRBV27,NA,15,CASSLSNTGTYEQYF
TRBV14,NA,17,CASSQDTYLKVGEKLFF
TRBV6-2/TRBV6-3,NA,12,CASGLGVGTQYF
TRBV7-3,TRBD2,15,CASSLWLAGGNEQFF
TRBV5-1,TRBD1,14,CASSQGQGQETQYF
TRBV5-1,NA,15,CASSLLTMVSTEAFF
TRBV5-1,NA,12,CASRTTNTEAFF
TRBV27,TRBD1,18,CASSLSRDRESTNYGYTF
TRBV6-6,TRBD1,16,CASSLLDRVDNYGYTF
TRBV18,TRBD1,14,CASSPGTGRSSYTF
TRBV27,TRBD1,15,CASSLMGQGANEQFF
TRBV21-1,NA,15,CASSHGTGGKYEQYF
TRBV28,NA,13,CASTTGANEKLFF
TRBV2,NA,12,CASLQGSYEQYF
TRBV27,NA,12,CASSSSGSPLHF
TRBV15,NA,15,CATSRDQQNNSPLHF
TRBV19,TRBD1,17,CASSLMGSGGHNQPQHF
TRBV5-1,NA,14,CASRIYREIDGYTF
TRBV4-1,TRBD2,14,CASSQGVGGYEQYF
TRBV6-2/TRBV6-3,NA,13,CASSYQEEEEAFF
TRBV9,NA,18,CASSPRGGDPNHAGELFF
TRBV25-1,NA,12,CASRQGNEKLFF
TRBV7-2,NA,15,CASSLVAGTNTEAFF
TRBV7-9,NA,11,CASSRMDTQYF
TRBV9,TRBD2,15,CASSVTSGSGYEQYF
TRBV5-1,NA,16,CASSLRQGLRNTEAFF
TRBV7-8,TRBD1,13,CASKDRGREKLFF
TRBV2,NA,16,CASSEDLGGGNTEAFF
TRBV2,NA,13,CASSEQGRLGYTF
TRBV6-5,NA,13,CASRHTDSNEQFF
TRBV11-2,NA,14,CASSQNGQNTEAFF
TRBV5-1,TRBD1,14,CASSISGQGETQYF
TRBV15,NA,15,CATSRSGGTHTEAFF
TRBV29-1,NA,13,CSVGEVHPSEQYF
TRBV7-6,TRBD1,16,CASSRLSGTENYGYTF
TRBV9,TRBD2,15,CASSVGASGTYEQYF
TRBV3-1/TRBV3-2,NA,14,CASSHGFSGNTIYF
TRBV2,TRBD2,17,CASSVRPGREVYNEQFF
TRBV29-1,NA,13,CSAAGILAEKLFF
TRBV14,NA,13,CASSRQATYGYTF
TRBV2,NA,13,CASRATGNQPQHF
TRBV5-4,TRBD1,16,CASSLSLRQGNYGYTF
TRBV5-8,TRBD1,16,CASSRFSGTGGPEAFF
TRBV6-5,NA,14,CASSVAESAGELFF
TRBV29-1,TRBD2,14,CSDGTSGDTDTQYF
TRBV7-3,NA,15,CASSLTRDPDHEQFF